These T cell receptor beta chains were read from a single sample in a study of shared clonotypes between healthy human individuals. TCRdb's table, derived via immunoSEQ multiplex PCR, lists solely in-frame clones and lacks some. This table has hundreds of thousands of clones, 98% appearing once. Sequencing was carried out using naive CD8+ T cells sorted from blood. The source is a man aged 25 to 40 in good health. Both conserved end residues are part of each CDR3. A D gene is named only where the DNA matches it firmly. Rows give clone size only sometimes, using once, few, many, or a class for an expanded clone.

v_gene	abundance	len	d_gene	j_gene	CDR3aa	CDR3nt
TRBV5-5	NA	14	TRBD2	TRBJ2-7	CASSLSGTSANTYF	TGTGCCAGCAGCTTGTCGGGGACTAGCGCCAACACCTACTTC
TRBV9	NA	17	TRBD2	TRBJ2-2	CASSVSGRAGNTGELFF	TGTGCCAGCAGCGTAAGCGGGAGGGCCGGGAACACCGGGGAGCTGTTTTTT
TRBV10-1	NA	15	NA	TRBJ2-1	CASSLSGNSYNEQFF	TGCGCCAGCAGCCTTAGCGGAAACTCCTACAATGAGCAGTTCTTC
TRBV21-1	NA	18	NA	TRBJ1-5	CASSIWTDRGDSDQPQHF	TGTGCCAGCAGCATCTGGACAGACAGGGGAGATTCCGATCAGCCCCAGCATTTT
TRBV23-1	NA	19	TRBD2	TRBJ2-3	CASSNVWELSGRSTDTQYF	TGCGCCAGCAGCAACGTATGGGAGCTGAGCGGGAGAAGCACAGATACGCAGTATTTT
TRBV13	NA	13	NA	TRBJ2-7	CASSLALGGEQYF	TGTGCCAGCAGCTTAGCTTTGGGGGGCGAGCAGTACTTC
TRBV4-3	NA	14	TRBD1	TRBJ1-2	CASSQVDRVHGYTF	TGCGCCAGCAGCCAAGTCGACAGGGTGCATGGCTACACCTTC
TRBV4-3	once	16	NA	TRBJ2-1	CASSQEAAGSYNEQFF	TGCGCCAGCAGCCAAGAGGCGGCAGGGTCATACAATGAGCAGTTCTTC
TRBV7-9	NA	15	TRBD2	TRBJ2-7	CASSPKASGNYEQYF	TGTGCCAGCAGTCCTAAGGCTAGCGGGAACTACGAGCAGTACTTC
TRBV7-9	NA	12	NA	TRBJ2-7	CASSTTSYEQYF	TGTGCCAGCAGCACCACAAGCTACGAGCAGTACTTC
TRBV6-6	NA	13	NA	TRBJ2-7	CASSYGVSYEQYF	TGTGCCAGCAGTTACGGGGTGAGTTACGAGCAGTACTTC